What follows describes a single T cell receptor (beta chain). Its antigen remains unknown. This sample was included in a study of T cell responses to AZD1222 COVID-19 vaccine. Generated by immunoSEQ multiplex PCR, the TCRdb table keeps only in-frame clones and is missing some. The table includes over 150,000 clones, about 88% detected once. Germline lookup yields CDR1 SGHNT and CDR2 YYREEE (reference sequence). The CDR3 spans 12 residues. V lost 5 bases, J lost 3 bases, and 7 bases lay in between. General study points: Across spike, vaccine-associated CD4 TCRs were found, dominant at 160-218 and 743-854. Mostly white British, mostly female donors; authors suggested clonal diversity may be underestimated. Of spike-specific TCRs, nearly half reportedly target regions left unmutated in variants.

The V call is TRBV5-4, the J call TRBJ2-3; the D is unclear. Sequencing was performed on peripheral blood, taken on day 0 of AZD1222 vaccination. The TCR comes from an adult in good health. The CDR3 here is CASSSTTDTQYF. The DNA for the CDR3 is TGTGCCAGCAGTTCCACTACAGATACGCAGTATTTT.